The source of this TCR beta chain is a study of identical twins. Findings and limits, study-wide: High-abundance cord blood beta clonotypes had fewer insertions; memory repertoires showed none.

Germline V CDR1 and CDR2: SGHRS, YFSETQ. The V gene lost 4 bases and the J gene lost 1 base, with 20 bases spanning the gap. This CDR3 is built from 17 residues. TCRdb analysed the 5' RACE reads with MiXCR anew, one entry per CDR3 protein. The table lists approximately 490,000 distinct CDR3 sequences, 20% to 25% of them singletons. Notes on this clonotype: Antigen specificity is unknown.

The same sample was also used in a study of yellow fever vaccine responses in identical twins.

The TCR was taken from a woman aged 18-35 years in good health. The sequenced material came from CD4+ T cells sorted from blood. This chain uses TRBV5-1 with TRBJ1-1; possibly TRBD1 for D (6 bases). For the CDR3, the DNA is TGCGCCAGCAGCCCCATCACGGGGGGACACTGGAACACTGAAGCTTTCTTT. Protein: CASSPITGGHWNTEAFF.